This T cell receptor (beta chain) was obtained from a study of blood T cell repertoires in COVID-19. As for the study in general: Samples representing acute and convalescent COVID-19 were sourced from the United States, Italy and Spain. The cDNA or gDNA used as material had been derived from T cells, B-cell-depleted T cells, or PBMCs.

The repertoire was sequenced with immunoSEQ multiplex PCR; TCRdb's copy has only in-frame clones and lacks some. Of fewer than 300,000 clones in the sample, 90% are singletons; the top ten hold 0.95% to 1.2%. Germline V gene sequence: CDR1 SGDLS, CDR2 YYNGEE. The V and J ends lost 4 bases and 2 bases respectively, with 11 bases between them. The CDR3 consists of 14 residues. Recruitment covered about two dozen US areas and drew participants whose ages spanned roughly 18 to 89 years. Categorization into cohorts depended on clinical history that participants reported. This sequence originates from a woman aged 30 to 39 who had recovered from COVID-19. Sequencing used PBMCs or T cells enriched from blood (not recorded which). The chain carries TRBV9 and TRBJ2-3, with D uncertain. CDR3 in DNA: TGTGCCAGCAGCCCCAGGTTCGCCACAGATACGCAGTATTTT. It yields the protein CASSPRFATDTQYF.